This TCR beta chain derives from a study of T cells in Graves' hyperthyroidism and ophthalmopathy. Only a few counts were recorded for this clonotype. The target antigen is unknown. The CDR3 extends over 12 amino acids. Germline V CDR1 and CDR2: DFQATT, SNEGSKA (reference sequence). Trimming left V 6 bases short and J 4 bases short, with 10 bases between. Broader study findings: Progression to ophthalmopathy was predicted a median of approximately 6.4 months early.

Stability of Graves' hyperthyroidism was defined as absent ophthalmopathy progression within 18 months. Using 10 ml of fresh peripheral blood, PBMCs were prepared. Amplification of TCR beta CDR3 regions was performed using RNA transcripts as template. The TCR CDR3 was amplified in a first-round RT-PCR using the HTBI primer set. MiXCR was run by TCRdb on the multiplex PCR reads, yielding one entry per CDR3 protein. The data show roughly 350,000 distinct CDR3 sequences, approximately 15% seen once. Sequencing was performed on blood. The sequence was collected from a woman aged 25 to 45 with Graves' hyperthyroidism. The chain couples TRBV20-1 to TRBJ2-1, with D perhaps given as TRBD1 or TRBD2 (5 bases each). Here the CDR3 reads CSALGEYNEQFF. CDR3 nucleotide sequence: TGCAGTGCCTTGGGGGAGTACAATGAGCAGTTCTTC.